The 26 T cell receptor beta chains below all came from one sample that was sequenced in a study of shared clonotypes between healthy human individuals. CD45RO-negative, CCR7-selected cells formed the naive CD8 fraction, which excluded terminally differentiated effector memory CD45RA+ cells. Libraries were prepared by immunoSEQ multiplex PCR; TCRdb keeps only in-frame clonotypes and omits some of them. Of hundreds of thousands of clones in the sample, about 98% are singletons; the top ten hold around 0.3%. Sequencing used naive CD8+ T cells sorted from blood. The receptor source for this set is a man under 40 in good health.

This chain links TRBV7-9 with TRBJ2-7, with 8 bases matching TRBD1. Germline lookup yields CDR1 SEHNR and CDR2 FQNEAQ (reference sequence). The CDR3 has 13 residues. V was pared by 3 bases and J by 6 bases, with 4 bases of the junction left unmatched. CDR3 amino acids: CASSFEDRGEQYF. The DNA for the CDR3 is TGTGCCAGCAGCTTTGAAGACAGGGGCGAGCAGTACTTC.

The rearrangement joins TRBV28 to TRBJ2-7, with D tentatively TRBD1 (5 bases). Germline values: CDR1 MDHEN, CDR2 SYDVKM. V lost 7 bases, J lost 6 bases, and 16 bases lay in between. The CDR3 has 13 amino acids. The CDR3: CASTPAWTLEQYF. Written as DNA, the CDR3 is TGTGCCAGCACCCCAGCTTGGACACTCGAGCAGTACTTC.

The chain has TRBV18 and TRBJ2-3; D gene unclear. The CDR3 has 14 amino acids. Trimming took off 8 bases at V and 2 bases at J, with 14 bases between the two ends. Looked up from germline, CDR1 is KGHSH and CDR2 is LQKENI. In DNA, the CDR3 is TGTGCCAGCGCGGCCCAGACCGACACAGATACGCAGTATTTT. Translation: CASAAQTDTDTQYF. Looking up the rest from reference TRBV18 and TRBJ2-3 gives the full variable domain: NAGVMQNPRHLVRRRGQEARLRCSPMKGHSHVYWYRQLPEEGLKFMVYLQKENIIDESGMPKERFSAEFPKEGPSILRIQQVVRGDSAAYFCASAAQTDTDTQYFGPGTRLTVL.

The chain links TRBV14 to TRBJ2-5, with 8 bases fitting TRBD2. V trimming: 4 bases; J trimming: 7 bases; junction bases outside the gene matches: 5. The length of the CDR3 is 13 residues. CDR1 SGHDN and CDR2 FVKESK come from the germline V gene. CDR3 bases: TGTGCCAGCAGCCTTACTAGCGGAGGGACCCAGTACTTC. Translated, it gives CASSLTSGGTQYF.

This rearrangement joins TRBV29-1 to TRBJ2-5; TRBD2 might be the D (6 bases). Germline V gene data show CDR1 as SQVTM and CDR2 as ANQGSEA. The CDR3 extends over 15 amino acids. V lost 3 bases and J 3 bases, leaving 17 bases between the germline ends. CDR3 in amino acids: CSVEGSGEIEETQYF. CDR3 coding DNA: TGCAGCGTTGAGGGTAGCGGAGAAATAGAAGAGACCCAGTACTTC. Full variable domain (remainder filled in from reference TRBV29-1 and TRBJ2-5): SAVISQKPSRDICQRGTSLTIQCQVDSQVTMMFWYRQQPGQSLTLIATANQGSEATYESGFVIDKFPISRPNLTFSTLTVSNMSPEDSSIYLCSVEGSGEIEETQYFGPGTRLLVL.

This chain joins TRBV7-2 and TRBJ2-7; D unresolved. Germline CDR1 SGHTA, CDR2 FQGNSA. Deletions cut 5 bases from V and 5 bases from J, with 10 bases between. The CDR3 extends over 12 amino acids. The CDR3 sequence: CASSVAENEQYF. DNA of the CDR3: TGTGCCAGCAGCGTCGCAGAAAACGAGCAGTACTTC.

The CDR3 reads CASSVGRSSNQPQHF. The CDR3 DNA follows: TGTGCCAGCAGTGTAGGCAGGTCTAGCAATCAGCCCCAGCATTTT. The chain has TRBV6-1 and TRBJ1-5; the D is unclear. The length of the CDR3 is 15 residues. Trimming cost V 4 bases and J 0 bases, with 10 bases left between them. Per germline, CDR1 MNHNS and CDR2 SASEGT.

The rearrangement joins TRBV7-2 to TRBJ2-5; weak D call: TRBD1 (6 bases). The V end was cut by 5 bases, the J end by 3 bases, with 13 bases between. Per germline, CDR1 SGHTA and CDR2 FQGNSA. The CDR3 extends over 14 amino acids. CDR3 sequence (DNA): TGTGCCAGCAGCCAGAGGCACAGGGAAGAGACCCAGTACTTC. Amino acid sequence: CASSQRHREETQYF. The variable domain in full, completed from reference TRBV7-2 and TRBJ2-5, reads GAGVSQSPSNKVTEKGKDVELRCDPISGHTALYWYRQSLGQGLEFLIYFQGNSAPDKSGLPSDRFSAERTGGSVSTLTIQRTQQEDSAVYLCASSQRHREETQYFGPGTRLLVL.

This chain links TRBV15 with TRBJ2-1, with D unresolved. The V end lost 3 bases, the J end lost 8 bases, and 26 bases lay between the germline ends. The germline gives CDR1 LNHNV, CDR2 YYDKDF (reference sequence). The CDR3 spans 18 residues. The CDR3 spells CATSSVLSVGPQVYEQFF. CDR3 in DNA: TGTGCCACCAGCAGTGTCCTTTCCGTAGGTCCCCAAGTTTATGAGCAGTTCTTC.

CDR3 sequence: CASSILWGETQYF. The CDR3 coding sequence is TGTGCCAGTAGTATATTATGGGGCGAGACCCAGTACTTC. The chain links TRBV19 to TRBJ2-5; perhaps TRBD1 as D (5 bases). The V end was cut by 2 bases, the J end by 5 bases, with 9 bases between. Germline V lookup: CDR1 LNHDA, CDR2 SQIVND (reference sequence). This CDR3 contains 13 residues.

The CDR3 sequence is CASSYTWDRPYEQYF. In DNA form, the CDR3 reads TGTGCCAGCAGTTATACTTGGGACAGGCCCTACGAGCAGTACTTC. The chain links TRBV6-5 to TRBJ2-7, with 8 bases fitting TRBD1. V dropped 3 bases and J dropped 2; count of bases not matched to a gene: 6. CDR3 size: 15 residues. Germline V gives CDR1 MNHEY, CDR2 SVGAGI.

The genes are TRBV4-1 and TRBJ2-7, with D possibly matching TRBD1 (5 bases). Germline loops: CDR1 MGHRA, CDR2 YSYEKL. The CDR3 totals 14 residues. V was trimmed by 1 base and J by 7 bases, leaving 14 bases between them. CDR3 protein: CASSQGDGAWEQYF. CDR3 coding DNA: TGCGCCAGCAGCCAAGGGGATGGGGCTTGGGAGCAGTACTTC.

The rearrangement links TRBV13 to TRBJ2-7; TRBD2 matches 8 bases. The CDR3 runs to 14 residues. V lost 4 bases, J lost 3 bases, and 5 bases stayed unmatched. Germline CDR1 and CDR2: PRHDT and FYEKMQ (reference sequence). The DNA for the CDR3 is TGTGCCAGCAGCTCCACTAGCGGATACTACGAGCAGTACTTC. Translated, it gives CASSSTSGYYEQYF.

The CDR3 region is CASSAGTSGGYEQYF. The CDR3 DNA follows: TGTGCCAGCAGCGCAGGGACTAGCGGGGGTTACGAGCAGTACTTC. This chain uses TRBV9 with TRBJ2-7, with 14 bases fitting TRBD2. The CDR3 runs to 15 residues. The germline gives CDR1 SGDLS, CDR2 YYNGEE. The V segment lost 3 bases and the J segment 4 bases; nucleotides outside the gene matches: 3.

Only one count was recorded for this clone. The gene calls are TRBV5-1 and TRBJ2-1, with D uncertain. Germline CDR1 reads SGHRS; CDR2 reads YFSETQ. The CDR3 is made up of 13 amino acids. Trimming shortened V by 6 bases and J by 0 bases, and 7 bases separated the two germline ends. CDR3: CASMSSSYNEQFF. The CDR3 DNA reads TGCGCCAGCATGAGTAGCTCCTACAATGAGCAGTTCTTC. The full variable domain, rest sourced from reference TRBV5-1 and TRBJ2-1, is KAGVTQTPRYLIKTRGQQVTLSCSPISGHRSVSWYQQTPGQGLQFLFEYFSETQRNKGNFPGRFSGRQFSNSRSEMNVSTLELGDSALYLCASMSSSYNEQFFGPGTRLTVL.

V usage is TRBV5-1 and J usage is TRBJ1-1, with 10 bases lining up with TRBD1. J gave up 5 bases and V 3 bases, and 7 bases lay outside the gene matches. Germline V CDR1 and CDR2: SGHRS, YFSETQ. The CDR3 has 15 residues. CDR3 bases: TGCGCCAGCAGCTCGACAGGGGGCGGGAGTACTGAAGCTTTCTTT. Its protein is CASSSTGGGSTEAFF.

The V gene is TRBV27, the J gene TRBJ1-2; tentatively, D is TRBD1 (6 bases). The CDR3 totals 15 residues. CDR1 and CDR2 (germline): MNHEY, SMNVEV (reference sequence). V shed 5 bases and J shed 4 bases, with 17 bases lying between them. In nucleotides, the CDR3 is TGTGCCAGCAGTCTAACAGGGTTCCAATCCTATGGCTACACCTTC. It translates to CASSLTGFQSYGYTF.

The chain employs TRBV4-1 and TRBJ2-5; TRBD1 is a possible D gene (5 bases). V gave up 0 bases and J gave up 7 bases, with 15 bases separating them. There are 15 residues in the CDR3. Germline lookup yields CDR1 MGHRA and CDR2 YSYEKL. The CDR3 DNA is TGCGCCAGCAGCCAAGATGTGGGGCCCCCAGGGACCCAGTACTTC. Amino acid sequence: CASSQDVGPPGTQYF.

The gene calls are TRBV6-5 and TRBJ2-2; D possibly corresponds to TRBD1 (5 bases). Germline CDR1 is MNHEY and CDR2 is SVGAGI. Trimming shortened V by 7 bases and J by 6 bases, and 18 bases separated the two germline ends. CDR3 size: 15 residues. The CDR3 region is CASTQGPDPAGELFF. The CDR3 DNA reads TGTGCCAGCACCCAGGGTCCCGATCCAGCCGGGGAGCTGTTTTTT.

The rearrangement joins TRBV28 to TRBJ2-7; D gene uncertain. The CDR3 consists of 15 residues. Trimming left V 2 bases short and J 2 bases short, with 13 bases between. The germline V gene has CDR1 MDHEN and CDR2 SYDVKM. The CDR3 loop is CASSLGSFTTYEQYF. Here the CDR3 DNA reads TGTGCCAGCAGTTTAGGTTCCTTCACAACCTACGAGCAGTACTTC.

V gene TRBV30 combines with J gene TRBJ1-4; D not certain. V shed 3 bases and J shed 6 bases, with 14 bases lying between them. Germline loops: CDR1 GTSNPN, CDR2 SVGIG (reference sequence). CDR3 length equals 14 residues. DNA of the CDR3: TGTGCCTGGAGCCGGGCTCTCGGCGATGAAAAACTGTTTTTT. Its protein product is CAWSRALGDEKLFF.

The rearrangement links TRBV4-3 to TRBJ2-5, with a tentative D call TRBD2 (5 bases). Germline loops: CDR1 LGHNA, CDR2 YSLEER. The CDR3 loop spans 13 amino acids. Between the trimmed V and J ends, which lost 4 bases and 6 bases, there was a span of 12 bases. The CDR3 spells CASSPGLFKTQYF. In DNA, the CDR3 is TGCGCCAGCAGCCCCGGACTGTTTAAGACCCAGTACTTC.

CDR3 sequence: CASSRTADTTNTEAFF. DNA for the CDR3: TGTGCCAGCAGCAGGACCGCAGACACGACTAACACTGAAGCTTTCTTT. This chain connects TRBV2 to TRBJ1-1; no clear D gene. CDR1 is SNHLY and CDR2 is FYNNEI in the germline V gene. This CDR3 has 16 amino acids. V gave up 6 bases and J gave up 2 bases, with 19 bases separating them.

This clone was observed a single time. The chain links TRBV28 to TRBJ1-1; 7 bases agree with TRBD1. Germline V CDR1 and CDR2: MDHEN, SYDVKM. The CDR3 is 15 residues long. The V and J ends lost 8 bases and 0 bases, in that order; junction bases with no gene match: 9. The CDR3 DNA follows: TGTGCCAGCTCGGGACAGATAAAGTTGAACACTGAAGCTTTCTTT. Translating gives CASSGQIKLNTEAFF.

The chain employs TRBV7-9 and TRBJ1-2; no clear D gene. The CDR3 has 15 amino acids. V lost 5 bases and J 8 bases, leaving 21 bases between the germline ends. Germline-derived CDR1 and CDR2 are SEHNR and FQNEAQ (reference sequence). The CDR3 DNA reads TGTGCCAGCAGCCCCGCGGTCGGGCCGTCCGACGGCTACACCTTC. This codes for CASSPAVGPSDGYTF.

The chain recombines TRBV13 with TRBJ2-7; 8 bases are a match to TRBD1. Per the germline V gene, CDR1 is PRHDT and CDR2 is FYEKMQ (reference sequence). Trimming at V came to 4 bases and at J to 4 bases, leaving 9 bases not matched to a gene. The CDR3 sequence is 15 residues long. DNA for the CDR3: TGTGCCAGCAGCTCTTCCGGGACAGGATTTTACGAGCAGTACTTC. Its translation is CASSSSGTGFYEQYF.